One and the same sample provided the 23 T cell receptor beta chains below, sequenced in a study of OX40 agonist ivuxolimab in advanced cancers. Libraries were prepared by immunoSEQ multiplex PCR; TCRdb keeps only in-frame clonotypes and omits some of them. The sample includes 100,000 to 150,000 clones, 92% of them seen just once. Sequenced here: CD4+ or CD8+ T cells sorted from blood, sampled in a trial of the OX40 agonist ivuxolimab. The receptors originated from an adult with an advanced solid tumor such as melanoma, head and neck, liver or kidney cancer.

The genes are TRBV27 and TRBJ2-7; tentatively, D is TRBD1 (6 bases). V was trimmed by 3 bases and J by 2 bases, leaving 14 bases between them. The germline gives CDR1 MNHEY, CDR2 SMNVEV (reference sequence). The CDR3 covers 15 residues. CDR3 protein: CASSFLRTEPYEQYF. The CDR3 bases are TGTGCCAGCAGTTTTTTAAGGACAGAACCCTACGAGCAGTACTTC.

The rearrangement links TRBV28 to TRBJ1-2; D gene ambiguous. Trimming cost V 2 bases and J 8 bases, with 9 bases left between them. In germline, CDR1 is MDHEN, CDR2 SYDVKM. This CDR3 has 12 amino acids. In nucleotides, the CDR3 is TGTGCCAGCAGTTTAGAAGGGCTGGGCTACACCTTC. Translated, it gives CASSLEGLGYTF.

The rearrangement links TRBV5-1 to TRBJ2-3, with TRBD2 matching over 8 bases. The CDR3 has 16 amino acids. Germline CDR1 reads SGHRS; CDR2 reads YFSETQ. The ends lost 0 bases at V and 5 bases at J; junction bases unmatched: 8. The CDR3 spells CASSLDQREIIDTQYF. The CDR3 coding sequence is TGCGCCAGCAGCTTGGATCAGCGGGAGATAATAGATACGCAGTATTTT.

The chain combines TRBV27 with TRBJ2-2; TRBD2 matches 7 bases. The CDR3 is 15 residues long. V lost 3 bases and J lost 3; bases outside the gene matches: 4. CDR1 and CDR2 from the germline V gene are MNHEY and SMNVEV (reference sequence). The CDR3 spells CASSFVGGDTGELFF. The CDR3 nucleotides read TGTGCCAGCAGTTTCGTGGGAGGGGACACCGGGGAGCTGTTTTTT.

The rearrangement links TRBV7-2 to TRBJ2-1, with TRBD2 matching 9 bases. The CDR3 consists of 15 residues. With V trimmed by 1 base and J by 7 bases, 5 bases remained unmatched. Germline values: CDR1 SGHTA, CDR2 FQGNSA. The CDR3 region has the DNA TGTGCCAGCAGCTTAGGGCCTAGCGGGAAAAATGAGCAGTTCTTC. Its protein is CASSLGPSGKNEQFF.

V gene TRBV6-5 combines with J gene TRBJ1-2; D unclear. The CDR3 runs 13 residues. From germline, CDR1 is MNHEY and CDR2 SVGAGI. Trimming took off 6 bases at V and 7 bases at J, with 15 bases between the two ends. The CDR3: CASRELGSGGYTF. The CDR3 DNA sequence: TGTGCCAGCAGGGAGTTGGGGTCGGGTGGCTACACCTTC.

This clone has a count of ten or more. This chain uses TRBV28 with TRBJ1-1, with D possibly being TRBD1 (5 bases). V was pared by 8 bases and J by 0 bases, with 25 bases between. The CDR3 spans 18 residues. Looked up from germline, CDR1 is MDHEN and CDR2 is SYDVKM. CDR3 residues: CASSSRQGNSRMNTEAFF. CDR3 coding DNA: TGTGCCAGCTCCTCCCGCCAGGGCAACAGTCGCATGAACACTGAAGCTTTCTTT.

The rearrangement uses TRBV30 and TRBJ1-4, with D uncertain. CDR1 is GTSNPN, CDR2 SVGIG, per germline (reference sequence). This CDR3 contains 12 residues. Trimming stripped 0 bases from V and 3 bases from J, with 2 bases between. CDR3 DNA: TGTGCCTGGAGTGTACCTAATGAAAAACTGTTTTTT. Translating it yields CAWSVPNEKLFF.

This clone has a single count. The chain uses TRBV18 and TRBJ2-2; D is perhaps TRBD1 (5 bases). V lost 3 bases and J 4 bases, leaving 6 bases between the germline ends. The CDR3 contains 13 residues. Germline CDR1 KGHSH, CDR2 LQKENI. The CDR3 loop reads CASSPRGTGELFF. DNA of the CDR3: TGTGCCAGCTCACCTAGGGGCACCGGGGAGCTGTTTTTT.

The J gene is TRBJ1-5, the V gene TRBV5-6; D is perhaps TRBD1 (6 bases). This CDR3 is built from 16 residues. V lost 4 bases, J lost 11 bases, and 25 bases lay in between. Germline CDR1 is SGHDT and CDR2 is YYEEEE. The CDR3 is CASSPSGTGHHNSQHF. The CDR3 DNA reads as TGTGCCAGCAGCCCTTCTGGTACGGGACACCACAATTCCCAGCATTTT.

The rearrangement links TRBV18 to TRBJ2-3; D may be TRBD1 (5 bases). The V and J ends lost 2 bases and 0 bases respectively, with 21 bases between them. CDR1 is KGHSH and CDR2 is LQKENI in the germline V gene. This CDR3 is 19 amino acids long. The CDR3 DNA is TGTGCCAGCTCACCAATCGGGCCGACAGACGCCTCTAGCACAGATACGCAGTATTTT. Protein: CASSPIGPTDASSTDTQYF. Drawing the rest from reference TRBV18 and TRBJ2-3, the complete variable domain is NAGVMQNPRHLVRRRGQEARLRCSPMKGHSHVYWYRQLPEEGLKFMVYLQKENIIDESGMPKERFSAEFPKEGPSILRIQQVVRGDSAAYFCASSPIGPTDASSTDTQYFGPGTRLTVL.

V gene TRBV27 combines with J gene TRBJ2-5, with 15 bases aligning to TRBD2. The DNA end lines up better with TRBJ2-7; the J call may be wrong. CDR3 size: 19 residues. Germline V CDR1 and CDR2: MNHEY, SMNVEV (reference sequence). In nucleotides, the CDR3 is TGTGCCAGCAGTACCGGACTAGCGGGAGGGCACACTAAGACATACGAGCAGTACTTC. Protein: CASSTGLAGGHTKTYEQYF.

This chain uses TRBV6-5 with TRBJ2-1; 8 bases agree with TRBD2. V dropped 7 bases and J dropped 1; count of bases not matched to a gene: 6. Germline-derived CDR1 and CDR2 are MNHEY and SVGAGI. This CDR3 is 15 amino acids long. The CDR3 sequence is CASNRAGESYNEQFF. DNA of the CDR3: TGTGCCAGCAACCGAGCGGGAGAATCCTACAATGAGCAGTTCTTC.

There are a few counts of this clone. The rearrangement links TRBV28 to TRBJ1-2; D remains ambiguous. V was shortened by 3 bases and J by 5 bases, with 10 bases between the two germline ends. CDR3 size: 13 residues. Germline V gene lookup returns CDR1 MDHEN and CDR2 SYDVKM. The CDR3 protein is CASSLGTRYGYTF. CDR3 bases: TGTGCCAGCAGTTTGGGCACCCGATATGGCTACACCTTC.

This clone was seen just once. The chain joins TRBV5-4 to TRBJ2-7; D may be TRBD1 or TRBD2 (5 bases each). V lost 0 bases and J lost 6, with 13 bases in between. The V gene's germline CDR1 is SGHNT and CDR2 YYREEE (reference sequence). CDR3 length: 14 residues. The CDR3 nucleotides read TGTGCCAGCAGCTTGGGGGGCTCGAGGGGCGAGCAGTACTTC. This gives the protein CASSLGGSRGEQYF.

The chain links TRBV4-2 to TRBJ2-6, with 10 positions matching TRBD1. The CDR3 sequence is 20 residues long. Trimming at V came to 3 bases and at J to 0 bases, leaving 11 bases not matched to a gene. Germline CDR1 is LGHNA and CDR2 is YNFKEQ. In DNA form, the CDR3 reads TGTGCCAGCAGCCAGAGGTTAGGACAGGGGGTTGACTCTGGGGCCAACGTCCTGACTTTC. Its translation: CASSQRLGQGVDSGANVLTF.

V usage is TRBV29-1 and J usage is TRBJ1-1, with TRBD1 matching over 7 bases. The CDR3 covers 13 residues. After removal of 6 bases from V and 1 base from J, the junction contained 5 bases not matched to a gene. CDR1 SQVTM and CDR2 ANQGSEA come from the germline V gene. DNA for the CDR3: TGCAGCGTCCAAGGGACAGCGAACACTGAAGCTTTCTTT. Protein: CSVQGTANTEAFF.

This chain links TRBV5-1 with TRBJ1-5, with TRBD1 identical over 12 bases. This CDR3 spans 19 amino acids. Unmatched junction bases numbered 9, after V lost 0 bases and J lost 2 bases. CDR1 and CDR2 (germline): SGHRS, YFSETQ. DNA of the CDR3: TGCGCCAGCAGCTTGGGAGGGACAGGGGGCAAATTAGGCAATCAGCCCCAGCATTTT. Amino acid sequence: CASSLGGTGGKLGNQPQHF.

The chain employs TRBV6-1 and TRBJ2-5, with 7 bases lining up with TRBD1. The CDR3 is 12 amino acids. V lost 2 bases and J lost 13; bases outside the gene matches: 7. Germline CDR1 reads MNHNS; CDR2 reads SASEGT. DNA for the CDR3: TGTGCCAGCAGTGAATTCGACAGGGTGGGGTACTTC. The encoded protein is CASSEFDRVGYF.

The chain employs TRBV9 and TRBJ1-4, with D maybe TRBD1 (6 bases). V lost 0 bases to trimming and J lost 7 bases, with 16 bases between them. This CDR3 has 16 amino acids. Germline V CDR1 and CDR2: SGDLS, YYNGEE. CDR3 sequence reads: CASSVEGGIGGEKLFF. The CDR3 region has the DNA TGTGCCAGCAGCGTAGAGGGGGGGATAGGAGGTGAAAAACTGTTTTTT.

The chain links TRBV11-2 to TRBJ2-1, with 8 bases identical to TRBD2. Germline V gene lookup returns CDR1 SGHAT and CDR2 FQNNGV. Trimming removed 0 bases from V and 3 bases from J; junction bases left unmatched: 4. This CDR3 is built from 16 residues. CDR3 in amino acids: CASSLEGGRHYNEQFF. CDR3 DNA sequence: TGTGCCAGCAGCTTAGAGGGCGGGAGGCACTACAATGAGCAGTTCTTC.

V and J are TRBV28 and TRBJ1-1, with 8 bases that match TRBD1. Germline assignment: CDR1 MDHEN and CDR2 SYDVKM. The length of the CDR3 is 15 residues. V dropped 0 bases and J dropped 1; count of bases not matched to a gene: 1. The CDR3 region is CASSLWGTGNTEAFF. DNA for the CDR3: TGTGCCAGCAGTTTATGGGGGACAGGGAACACTGAAGCTTTCTTT.

This chain connects TRBV6-5 to TRBJ2-7; TRBD1 matches at 7 bases. The CDR3 has 15 residues. Germline V gene lookup returns CDR1 MNHEY and CDR2 SVGAGI. The ends lost 3 bases at V and 4 bases at J; junction bases unmatched: 9. CDR3 in DNA: TGTGCCAGCAGTTATTCCGGGACAGCACGATACGAGCAGTACTTC. It translates to CASSYSGTARYEQYF.